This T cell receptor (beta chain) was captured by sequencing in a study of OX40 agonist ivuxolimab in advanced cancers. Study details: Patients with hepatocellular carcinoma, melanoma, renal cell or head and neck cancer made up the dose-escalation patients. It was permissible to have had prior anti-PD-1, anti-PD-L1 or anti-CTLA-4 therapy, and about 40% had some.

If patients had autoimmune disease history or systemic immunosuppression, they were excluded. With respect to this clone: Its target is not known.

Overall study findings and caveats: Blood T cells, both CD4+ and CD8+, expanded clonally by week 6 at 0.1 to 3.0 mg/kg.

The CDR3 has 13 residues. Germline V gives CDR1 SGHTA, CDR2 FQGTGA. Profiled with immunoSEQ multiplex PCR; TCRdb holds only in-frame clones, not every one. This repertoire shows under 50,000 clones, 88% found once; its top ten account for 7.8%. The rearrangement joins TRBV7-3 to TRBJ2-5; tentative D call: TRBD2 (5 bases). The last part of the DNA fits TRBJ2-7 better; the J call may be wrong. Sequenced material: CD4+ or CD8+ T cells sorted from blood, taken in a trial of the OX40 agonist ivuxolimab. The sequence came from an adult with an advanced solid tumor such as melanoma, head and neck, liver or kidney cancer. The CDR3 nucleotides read TGTGCCAGCAGCCGGGCCCCGGGGTACGAGCAGTACTTC. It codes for CASSRAPGYEQYF.